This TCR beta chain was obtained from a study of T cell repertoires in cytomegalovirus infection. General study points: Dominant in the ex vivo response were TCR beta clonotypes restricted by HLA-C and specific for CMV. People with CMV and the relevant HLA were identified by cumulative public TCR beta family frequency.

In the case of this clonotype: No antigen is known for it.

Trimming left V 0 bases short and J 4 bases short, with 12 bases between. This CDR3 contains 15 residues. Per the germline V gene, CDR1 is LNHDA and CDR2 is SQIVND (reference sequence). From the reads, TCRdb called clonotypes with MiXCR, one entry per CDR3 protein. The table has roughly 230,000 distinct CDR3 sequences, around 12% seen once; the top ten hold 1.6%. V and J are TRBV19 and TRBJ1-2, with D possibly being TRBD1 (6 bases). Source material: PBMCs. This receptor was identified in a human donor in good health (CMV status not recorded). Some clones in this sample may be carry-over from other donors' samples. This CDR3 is CASSIDRGQLYGYTF. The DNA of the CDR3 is TGTGCCAGTAGTATAGATCGAGGACAGCTCTATGGCTACACCTTC.